The present TCR beta chain was sequenced within a study of blood T cell repertoires in COVID-19. Turning to the study itself: The study drew acute and convalescent COVID-19 samples from the United States, Italy and Spain. T cells, B-cell-depleted T cells, or PBMCs supplied cDNA or gDNA.

At least ten counts were recorded for this clone. Source study methods: How many nucleated cells were present was estimated from reference gene primer amplification. Generated by immunoSEQ multiplex PCR, the TCRdb table keeps only in-frame clones and is missing some. D and trimming were read from the DNA, whereas the V and J calls and clone size are those reported in that table. The sample lists a few hundred thousand clones, 80% to 90% occurring once. The V gene's germline CDR1 is SGHTA and CDR2 FQGNSA. V was pared by 1 base and J by 3 bases, with 4 bases of the junction left unmatched. CDR3 length equals 15 residues.

The clonotype originates from a woman in her sixties or seventies with COVID-19, enrolled during active disease. The V and J genes are TRBV7-2 and TRBJ2-3; 7 bases fit TRBD2. Sequenced material: peripheral blood. The CDR3 region is CASSLELAPTDTQYF. CDR3 nucleotides: TGTGCCAGCAGCTTAGAACTAGCGCCGACAGATACGCAGTATTTT.